The next 27 T cell receptor beta chains were all read from a single sample in a study of shared clonotypes between healthy human individuals. Generated by immunoSEQ multiplex PCR, the TCRdb table keeps only in-frame clones and is missing some. The sample records some 2,400,000 clones, 95% being singletons. The material sequenced was naive CD4+ T cells sorted from blood. Subset reported: CD45RA+ positively selected. These receptors originate from a man aged 18-30 years in good health.

This rearrangement joins TRBV11-1 to TRBJ2-5; D is unclear. The CDR3 has 11 residues. The V gene lost 3 bases and the J gene lost 5 bases, with 4 bases spanning the gap. Germline CDR1 reads SGHAT; CDR2 reads FQDESV (reference sequence). The CDR3 spells CASSFAETQYF. For the CDR3, the DNA is TGTGCCAGCAGCTTTGCCGAGACCCAGTACTTC.

The chain employs TRBV28 and TRBJ1-1, with D perhaps matching TRBD1 (5 bases). The CDR3 extends over 17 amino acids. Deletions cut 8 bases from V and 4 bases from J, with 26 bases between. Looked up from germline, CDR1 is MDHEN and CDR2 is SYDVKM. CDR3 amino acids: CASGAGSLGFESTEAFF. The CDR3 region has the DNA TGTGCCAGCGGGGCCGGGAGCCTGGGGTTTGAAAGCACTGAAGCTTTCTTT. Together with reference TRBV28 and TRBJ1-1, the CDR3 gives the full variable domain: DVKVTQSSRYLVKRTGEKVFLECVQDMDHENMFWYRQDPGLGLRLIYFSYDVKMKEKGDIPEGYSVSREKKERFSLILESASTNQTSMYLCASGAGSLGFESTEAFFGQGTRLTVV.

This clone was observed a few times. The chain couples TRBV13 to TRBJ1-6; no clear D gene. V was shortened by 4 bases and J by 0 bases, with 7 bases between the two germline ends. The germline V gene encodes CDR1 PRHDT and CDR2 FYEKMQ (reference sequence). This CDR3 region has 15 residues. CDR3 residues: CASSSASSYNSPLHF. The CDR3 DNA sequence: TGTGCCAGCAGCTCCGCCTCCTCCTATAATTCACCCCTCCACTTT. The full variable domain, rest sourced from reference TRBV13 and TRBJ1-6, is AAGVIQSPRHLIKEKRETATLKCYPIPRHDTVYWYQQGPGQDPQFLISFYEKMQSDKGSIPDRFSAQQFSDYHSELNMSSLELGDSALYFCASSSASSYNSPLHFGNGTRLTVT.

The chain carries TRBV2 and TRBJ1-2; unclear D gene. The ends were cut back, 4 bases at V and 4 bases at J, with 10 bases in the middle. The CDR3 length is 13 residues. The germline CDR1 and CDR2 sequences are SNHLY and FYNNEI. The CDR3 protein is CASSVGASYGYTF. In nucleotides, the CDR3 is TGTGCCAGCAGTGTGGGAGCCAGCTATGGCTACACCTTC.

This chain connects TRBV28 to TRBJ1-4; 7 bases line up with TRBD1. CDR1 and CDR2 from the germline V gene are MDHEN and SYDVKM. V lost 3 bases and J lost 14; bases outside the gene matches: 6. The CDR3 contains 12 residues. The CDR3 reads CASSFRDRGLFF. The CDR3 nucleotides are TGTGCCAGCAGTTTTCGGGACAGAGGGCTGTTTTTT.

J is TRBJ2-2 and V is TRBV18; D perhaps matches TRBD1 (6 bases). V was pared by 3 bases and J by 5 bases, with 16 bases between. The CDR3 runs 16 residues. Germline CDR1 KGHSH, CDR2 LQKENI. CDR3 amino acids: CASSPYKQGITGELFF. CDR3 in DNA: TGTGCCAGCTCACCTTACAAACAGGGTATTACCGGGGAGCTGTTTTTT.

The CDR3 reads CASSEATSGGAGEQYF. The DNA of the CDR3 is TGTGCCAGCAGTGAAGCGACTAGCGGGGGGGCCGGGGAGCAGTACTTC. The chain couples TRBV2 to TRBJ2-7, with 14 bases fitting TRBD2. CDR1 is SNHLY and CDR2 is FYNNEI in the germline V gene. CDR3 length equals 16 residues. V lost 0 bases to trimming and J lost 7 bases; unmatched junction nucleotides: 5.

The chain employs TRBV6-5 and TRBJ1-1; D unresolved. Germline CDR1 reads MNHEY; CDR2 reads SVGAGI. Trimming took off 6 bases at V and 2 bases at J, with 16 bases between the two ends. The CDR3 runs to 15 residues. CDR3 region: CASSSPEGSNTEAFF. The CDR3 region has the DNA TGTGCCAGCAGCTCCCCCGAGGGAAGCAACACTGAAGCTTTCTTT.

Of note for this clone: This same CDR3 is encoded by further DNA sequences in the sample. The gene calls are TRBV6-6 and TRBJ1-1; D gene uncertain. There are 13 residues in the CDR3. Germline V CDR1 and CDR2: MNHNY, SVGAGI (reference sequence). Between the trimmed V and J ends, which lost 3 bases and 6 bases, there was a span of 11 bases. CDR3 DNA: TGTGCCAGCAGTTATTCCGGGGTGTCTGAAGCTTTCTTT. Residues: CASSYSGVSEAFF.

This chain uses TRBV5-6 with TRBJ1-1, with 7 bases that match TRBD1. Germline CDR1 is SGHDT and CDR2 is YYEEEE. This CDR3 spans 13 amino acids. V trimming: 4 bases; J trimming: 0 bases; junction bases outside the gene matches: 0. The CDR3 region is CASSGQVNTEAFF. The CDR3 coding sequence is TGTGCCAGCAGCGGACAGGTGAACACTGAAGCTTTCTTT. Based on the CDR3 plus reference TRBV5-6 and TRBJ1-1, the full variable domain is DAGVTQSPTHLIKTRGQQVTLRCSPKSGHDTVSWYQQALGQGPQFIFQYYEEEERQRGNFPDRFSGHQFPNYSSELNVNALLLGDSALYLCASSGQVNTEAFFGQGTRLTVV.

As to this clone: Different DNA sequences within this sample yield the same CDR3. This chain uses TRBV18 with TRBJ2-3, with D maybe TRBD2 (5 bases). Trimming left V 2 bases short and J 3 bases short, with 12 bases between. Germline CDR1 is KGHSH and CDR2 is LQKENI. The CDR3 sequence is 15 residues long. CDR3 DNA: TGTGCCAGCTCACCAGGCCGGACTGGGACAGATACGCAGTATTTT. It codes for CASSPGRTGTDTQYF.

This clone was seen once. V gene TRBV7-9 combines with J gene TRBJ2-7; perhaps TRBD2 as D (6 bases). Trimming took off 5 bases at V and 0 bases at J, with 11 bases between the two ends. The CDR3 runs 14 residues. Germline CDR1 SEHNR, CDR2 FQNEAQ (reference sequence). CDR3: CASSPGVRSYEQYF. The DNA for the CDR3 is TGTGCCAGCAGCCCGGGGGTTCGCTCCTACGAGCAGTACTTC.

J is TRBJ1-1 and V is TRBV7-2; D remains unclear. This CDR3 spans 14 amino acids. Germline V CDR1 and CDR2: SGHTA, FQGNSA. Trimming took off 3 bases at V and 4 bases at J, with 12 bases between the two ends. The CDR3 sequence is CASSFGGSPTEAFF. CDR3 bases: TGTGCCAGCAGCTTTGGTGGGAGCCCCACTGAAGCTTTCTTT. Complete variable domain (other parts from reference TRBV7-2 and TRBJ1-1): GAGVSQSPSNKVTEKGKDVELRCDPISGHTALYWYRQSLGQGLEFLIYFQGNSAPDKSGLPSDRFSAERTGGSVSTLTIQRTQQEDSAVYLCASSFGGSPTEAFFGQGTRLTVV.

The gene calls are TRBV30 and TRBJ2-2, with D perhaps being TRBD1 or TRBD2 (5 bases each). Germline lookup yields CDR1 GTSNPN and CDR2 SVGIG (reference sequence). V lost 3 bases and J lost 6, with 11 bases in between. The CDR3 is made up of 13 amino acids. The CDR3 DNA is TGTGCCTGGAGATTGACAGCGGCCGGGGAGCTGTTTTTT. Translated: CAWRLTAAGELFF.

The chain recombines TRBV10-3 with TRBJ1-2; TRBD1 is a possible D gene (6 bases). V shed 6 bases and J shed 4 bases, with 15 bases lying between them. The V gene's germline CDR1 is ENHRY and CDR2 SYGVKD. CDR3 length: 14 amino acids. CDR3 in amino acids: CAISPSGTFYGYTF. CDR3 DNA: TGTGCCATCAGCCCCTCCGGGACATTCTATGGCTACACCTTC.

The chain couples TRBV7-2 to TRBJ2-1; 9 positions agree with TRBD2. Germline CDR1 SGHTA, CDR2 FQGNSA. With V trimmed by 2 bases and J by 15 bases, 8 bases remained unmatched. CDR3 length: 13 residues. The CDR3 region has the DNA TGTGCCAGCAGCTTATCCCTTAGCGGGAGACGGTTCTTC. The encoded protein is CASSLSLSGRRFF.

The chain uses TRBV2 and TRBJ2-7; 7 nucleotides line up with TRBD1. Per the germline V gene, CDR1 is SNHLY and CDR2 is FYNNEI. V lost 7 bases to trimming and J lost 2 bases; unmatched junction nucleotides: 8. The CDR3 is 14 residues long. CDR3 bases: TGTGCCAGCAATATACAGGGGAACCCCTACGAGCAGTACTTC. Encoded protein: CASNIQGNPYEQYF.

The J gene is TRBJ1-6, the V gene TRBV4-1; 8 bases fit TRBD1. The ends lost 2 bases at V and 4 bases at J; junction bases unmatched: 7. There are 17 residues in the CDR3. Germline V gene lookup returns CDR1 MGHRA and CDR2 YSYEKL. The CDR3 sequence: CASSQQGAGLYNSPLHF. The CDR3 nucleotides are TGCGCCAGCAGCCAACAGGGGGCGGGGCTTTATAATTCACCCCTCCACTTT.

The V call is TRBV6-6, the J call TRBJ1-5, with 7 bases matching TRBD1. CDR3 size: 15 residues. Germline CDR1 reads MNHNY; CDR2 reads SVGAGI (reference sequence). The junction had 8 bases not matched to a gene; V was cut back by 8 bases and J by 1 base. The DNA of the CDR3 is TGTGCCAGCCTCGACAGGGAAGGCAGCAATCAGCCCCAGCATTTT. It encodes CASLDREGSNQPQHF.

CDR3 in amino acids: CASSFRLGGTPDTQYF. The CDR3 bases are TGTGCCAGCAGCTTCAGACTGGGCGGCACTCCAGATACGCAGTATTTT. V is TRBV11-2 and J is TRBJ2-3; no clear D gene. Germline CDR1 is SGHAT and CDR2 is FQNNGV. The V and J ends lost 3 bases and 4 bases respectively, with 17 bases between them. This CDR3 is built from 16 residues.

The chain recombines TRBV5-1 with TRBJ1-2; D unclear. V was trimmed by 0 bases and J by 5 bases, leaving 11 bases between them. CDR1 is SGHRS and CDR2 is YFSETQ in the germline V gene. The CDR3 totals 14 residues. CDR3 amino acids: CASSLEAVGYGYTF. DNA of the CDR3: TGCGCCAGCAGCTTGGAAGCGGTTGGTTATGGCTACACCTTC.

This chain connects TRBV5-1 to TRBJ2-5; 9 bases are shared with TRBD2. Germline lookup yields CDR1 SGHRS and CDR2 YFSETQ. The CDR3 has 16 residues. The V segment lost 1 base and the J segment 5 bases; nucleotides outside the gene matches: 9. The chain's CDR3 is CASSLTLAGAAETQYF. The CDR3 DNA reads TGCGCCAGCAGCTTGACCTTAGCGGGGGCAGCTGAGACCCAGTACTTC.

The V and J genes are TRBV5-8 and TRBJ1-1; D might be TRBD1 (5 bases). The V gene lost 1 base and the J gene lost 5 bases, with 12 bases spanning the gap. The CDR3 is 14 amino acids. Looked up from germline, CDR1 is SGHTS and CDR2 is YDEGEE. CDR3 sequence reads: CASSLKGRGTEAFF. CDR3 in DNA: TGTGCCAGCAGCTTGAAGGGGAGAGGAACTGAAGCTTTCTTT.

V gene TRBV7-2 combines with J gene TRBJ2-7, with D perhaps TRBD2 (6 bases). Germline V lookup: CDR1 SGHTA, CDR2 FQGNSA. Deletions cut 0 bases from V and 5 bases from J, with 14 bases between. The CDR3 totals 15 residues. For the CDR3, the DNA is TGTGCCAGCAGCTTAGCGGAGGGTTCGTGGAACGAGCAGTACTTC. This sequence encodes CASSLAEGSWNEQYF.

V gene TRBV5-1 combines with J gene TRBJ2-1, with a tentative D call TRBD2 (6 bases). The CDR3 is 15 amino acids. Germline assignment: CDR1 SGHRS and CDR2 YFSETQ. V was clipped by 7 bases and J by 0 bases, with 14 bases between them. Here the CDR3 reads CASVGGSSSYNEQFF. The CDR3 bases are TGCGCCAGCGTGGGGGGTTCGAGCTCCTACAATGAGCAGTTCTTC.

The rearrangement links TRBV7-9 to TRBJ2-5; TRBD2 matches 7 bases. V shed 3 bases, J shed 5 bases, and the junction held 3 bases outside the gene matches. The CDR3 sequence is 13 residues long. The germline V gene has CDR1 SEHNR and CDR2 FQNEAQ (reference sequence). CDR3 amino acids: CASSLTSLETQYF. The CDR3 DNA follows: TGTGCCAGCAGCTTGACTAGCTTGGAGACCCAGTACTTC.

This clone was recorded only once. The chain has TRBV29-1 and TRBJ1-2; 7 bases align to TRBD1. This CDR3 comprises 11 residues. Losses at the gene ends were 6 bases for V and 8 bases for J; bases not matched to a gene: 6. Germline lookup yields CDR1 SQVTM and CDR2 ANQGSEA. DNA for the CDR3: TGCAGCGTCGCCCAGGGGGGAGGCTACACCTTC. It codes for CSVAQGGGYTF. Full variable domain (remainder filled in from reference TRBV29-1 and TRBJ1-2): SAVISQKPSRDICQRGTSLTIQCQVDSQVTMMFWYRQQPGQSLTLIATANQGSEATYESGFVIDKFPISRPNLTFSTLTVSNMSPEDSSIYLCSVAQGGGYTFGSGTRLTVV.